Presented here are 18 T cell receptor beta chains from one specimen sequenced in a study of CD8 T cells in Susac syndrome. RNA in amounts of about 0.45 to 1 ug was reverse transcribed with random hexamers. Each CDR3 protein gets one entry after TCRdb re-called the immunoSEQ multiplex PCR reads with MiXCR. The sample contains 200,000 to 250,000 distinct CDR3 sequences, 95% of which appear only once. The sequenced material came from CD4+ T cells from PBMCs. Receptors were obtained from a human donor with multiple sclerosis.

This clonotype has a handful of counts. The V gene is TRBV12-3 or TRBV12-4, the J gene TRBJ2-2, with D possibly being TRBD2 (5 bases). Trimming took off 6 bases at V and 1 base at J, with 9 bases between the two ends. The CDR3 covers 14 residues. The CDR3 region has the DNA TGTGCCAGCAGCCCCGGACTGAACACCGGGGAGCTGTTTTTT. Translated, it gives CASSPGLNTGELFF.

V and J are TRBV2 and TRBJ2-5, with 10 positions matching TRBD2. V lost 3 bases and J lost 13; bases outside the gene matches: 5. CDR1 and CDR2 from the germline V gene are SNHLY and FYNNEI. CDR3 length equals 12 residues. The CDR3 region is CASSDQREGRYF. The CDR3 DNA reads TGTGCCAGCAGTGATCAGCGGGAGGGGCGGTACTTC.

This chain uses TRBV4-1 with TRBJ2-7, with D perhaps TRBD2 (5 bases). This CDR3 spans 13 amino acids. Trimming took off 6 bases at V and 3 bases at J, with 12 bases between the two ends. The V gene's germline CDR1 is MGHRA and CDR2 YSYEKL. CDR3 sequence reads: CASRGSVDYEQYF. In DNA, the CDR3 is TGCGCCAGCAGGGGTAGCGTAGACTACGAGCAGTACTTC.

The chain couples TRBV5-1 to TRBJ2-3; possibly TRBD1 or TRBD2 for D (5 bases each). V was cut by 5 bases and J by 4 bases, with 23 bases left in between. The CDR3 loop spans 17 amino acids. Looked up from germline, CDR1 is SGHRS and CDR2 is YFSETQ. The CDR3 protein is CASSGGRRSALADTQYF. CDR3 in DNA: TGCGCCAGCAGTGGGGGACGGAGGTCCGCCCTGGCAGATACGCAGTATTTT.

CDR3 loop: CSVGMGLLRPEQYF. For the CDR3, the DNA is TGCAGCGTTGGGATGGGACTCCTCCGACCCGAGCAGTACTTC. This chain uses TRBV29-1 with TRBJ2-7, with D tentatively TRBD2 (6 bases). CDR3 length equals 14 residues. V lost 4 bases and J 6 bases, leaving 19 bases between the germline ends. The germline gives CDR1 SQVTM, CDR2 ANQGSEA.

The J gene is TRBJ1-1, the V gene TRBV20-1, with D maybe TRBD1 (5 bases). In germline, CDR1 is DFQATT, CDR2 SNEGSKA (reference sequence). CDR3 length: 13 amino acids. With 6 bases removed from V and 0 bases from J, the gap between germline ends came to 11 bases. The CDR3 sequence: CSAKGVMNTEAFF. DNA for the CDR3: TGCAGTGCAAAAGGGGTCATGAACACTGAAGCTTTCTTT.

The chain recombines TRBV4-1 with TRBJ1-2, with a possible D match to TRBD1 (5 bases). The CDR3 contains 14 residues. V was shortened by 7 bases and J by 2 bases, with 14 bases between the two germline ends. Per the germline V gene, CDR1 is MGHRA and CDR2 is YSYEKL. The DNA of the CDR3 is TGCGCCAGCAACCCTGATGCAGGGAACTATGGCTACACCTTC. This translates into CASNPDAGNYGYTF.

This clonotype was seen once. The chain carries TRBV25-1 and TRBJ1-1; D unclear. CDR1 and CDR2 (germline): MGHDK, SYGVNS. The CDR3 has 11 amino acids. Trimming shortened V by 3 bases and J by 7 bases, and 6 bases separated the two germline ends. The CDR3 DNA sequence: TGTGCCAGCAGTGAGTTGGGTGAAGCTTTCTTT. Its translation: CASSELGEAFF.

The rearrangement links TRBV20-1 to TRBJ2-7; the D gene is possibly TRBD1 (7 bases). The germline V gene has CDR1 DFQATT and CDR2 SNEGSKA (reference sequence). Trimming shortened V by 5 bases and J by 3 bases, and 17 bases separated the two germline ends. This CDR3 region has 14 residues. CDR3 protein: CSAGGGTGVYEQYF. The CDR3 DNA sequence: TGCAGTGCTGGAGGGGGCACCGGCGTCTACGAGCAGTACTTC.

The CDR3 here is CASSDRSWQFF. In DNA form, the CDR3 reads TGTGCCAGCAGTGACAGGAGTTGGCAGTTCTTC. The chain joins TRBV2 to TRBJ2-1, with unresolved D. CDR1 SNHLY and CDR2 FYNNEI come from the germline V gene. Trimming took off 3 bases at V and 12 bases at J, with 9 bases between the two ends. This CDR3 has 11 residues.

The chain has TRBV13 and TRBJ2-3, with D uncertain. Per germline, CDR1 PRHDT and CDR2 FYEKMQ (reference sequence). CDR3 size: 11 residues. V lost 5 bases, J lost 8 bases, and 8 bases lay in between. DNA for the CDR3: TGTGCCAGCAGCCTTAGGGCTACGCAGTATTTT. It is translated as CASSLRATQYF.

The V gene is TRBV3-1, the J gene TRBJ2-1; D perhaps matches TRBD2 (5 bases). The CDR3 spans 12 residues. V dropped 4 bases and J dropped 8 bases, with 9 bases sitting between them. The V gene's germline CDR1 is LGHDT and CDR2 YNNKEL (reference sequence). CDR3 loop: CASSPSGYEQFF. Written as DNA, the CDR3 is TGTGCCAGCAGCCCAAGCGGTTATGAGCAGTTCTTC.

The chain has TRBV4-1 and TRBJ2-1, with 11 bases identical to TRBD2. Germline CDR1 MGHRA, CDR2 YSYEKL. Trimming at V came to 0 bases and at J to 4 bases, leaving 5 bases not matched to a gene. This CDR3 spans 17 amino acids. The CDR3 DNA is TGCGCCAGCAGCCAAGATCTTTGGACTAGCGGGTACAATGAGCAGTTCTTC. Translating it yields CASSQDLWTSGYNEQFF.

The V call is TRBV6-1, the J call TRBJ1-2, with TRBD1 matching 8 bases. CDR1 is MNHNS, CDR2 SASEGT, per germline. This CDR3 comprises 17 residues. J lost 7 bases, V lost 6 bases, and 19 bases had no gene match. The DNA for the CDR3 is TGTGCCAGCAGCTCAACACCCTTGACAGGGGAATTCCGTGGCTACACCTTC. This gives the protein CASSSTPLTGEFRGYTF.

The rearrangement uses TRBV20-1 and TRBJ2-7; tentative D call: TRBD2 (6 bases). The CDR3 totals 15 residues. The V end was cut by 6 bases, the J end by 3 bases, with 21 bases between. Germline V CDR1 and CDR2: DFQATT, SNEGSKA (reference sequence). CDR3 coding DNA: TGCAGTGCACTCCCCGGGGCGGGACTGGACTACGAGCAGTACTTC. Its translation is CSALPGAGLDYEQYF.

The chain recombines TRBV12-3 or TRBV12-4 with TRBJ2-7; D might be TRBD1 or TRBD2, each matching 5 bases. V was pared by 0 bases and J by 3 bases, with 12 bases between. The CDR3 totals 15 residues. Written as DNA, the CDR3 is TGTGCCAGCAGTTTAGCGAGAGGGGCCCGCTACGAGCAGTACTTC. This sequence encodes CASSLARGARYEQYF.

J is TRBJ2-1 and V is TRBV20-1; no clear D. Germline values: CDR1 DFQATT, CDR2 SNEGSKA (reference sequence). The CDR3 has 14 residues. V lost 3 bases and J 4 bases, leaving 13 bases between the germline ends. CDR3 sequence: CSARSWESYNEQFF. The DNA for the CDR3 is TGCAGTGCTAGGTCGTGGGAAAGTTACAATGAGCAGTTCTTC.

This clonotype was seen a single time. The CDR3 DNA reads TGTGCCTGGAGTGTCGGACTTTCGAACACCGGGGAGCTGTTTTTT. This translates into CAWSVGLSNTGELFF. The gene calls are TRBV30 and TRBJ2-2, with D possibly TRBD2 on 5 matching bases. CDR3 length: 15 amino acids. The germline gives CDR1 GTSNPN, CDR2 SVGIG (reference sequence). Between the trimmed V and J ends, which lost 0 bases and 0 bases, there was a span of 8 bases.